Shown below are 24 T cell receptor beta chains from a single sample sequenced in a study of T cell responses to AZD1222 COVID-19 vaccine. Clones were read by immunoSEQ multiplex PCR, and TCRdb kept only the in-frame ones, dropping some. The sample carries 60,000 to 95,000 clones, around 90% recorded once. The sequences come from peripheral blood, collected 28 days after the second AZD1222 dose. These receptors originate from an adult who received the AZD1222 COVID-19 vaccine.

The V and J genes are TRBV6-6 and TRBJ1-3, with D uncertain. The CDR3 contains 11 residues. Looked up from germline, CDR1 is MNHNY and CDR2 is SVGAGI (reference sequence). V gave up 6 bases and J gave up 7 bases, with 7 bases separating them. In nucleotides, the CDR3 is TGTGCCAGCAGAGGCGCGAACACCATATATTTT. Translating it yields CASRGANTIYF.

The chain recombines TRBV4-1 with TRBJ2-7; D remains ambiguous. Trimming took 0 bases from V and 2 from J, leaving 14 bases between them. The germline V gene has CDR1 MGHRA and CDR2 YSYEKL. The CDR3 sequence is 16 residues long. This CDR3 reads CASSQDLEGSTYEQYF. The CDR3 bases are TGCGCCAGCAGCCAAGATTTGGAAGGCAGTACCTACGAGCAGTACTTC.

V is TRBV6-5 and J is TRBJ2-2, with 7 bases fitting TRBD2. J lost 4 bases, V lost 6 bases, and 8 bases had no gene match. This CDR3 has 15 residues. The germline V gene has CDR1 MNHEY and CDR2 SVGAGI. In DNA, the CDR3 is TGTGCCAGCAGCCGGGACTATGTGAGCACCGGGGAGCTGTTTTTT. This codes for CASSRDYVSTGELFF.

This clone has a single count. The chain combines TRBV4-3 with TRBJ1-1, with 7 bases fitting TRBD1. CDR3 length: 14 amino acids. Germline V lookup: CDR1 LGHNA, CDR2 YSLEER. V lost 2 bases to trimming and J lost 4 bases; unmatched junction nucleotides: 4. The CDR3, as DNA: TGCGCCAGCAGCCAAATACAGGGGATCACTGAAGCTTTCTTT. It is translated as CASSQIQGITEAFF.

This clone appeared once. CDR3 sequence: CASSTRDRGLPTLHF. In DNA form, the CDR3 reads TGTGCCAGCAGCACCCGGGACAGGGGGCTCCCTACCCTCCACTTT. The chain combines TRBV21-1 with TRBJ1-6; TRBD1 was called by the table and not checked on the DNA. TRBV21-1 is classified as a pseudogene. This CDR3 is 15 amino acids long.

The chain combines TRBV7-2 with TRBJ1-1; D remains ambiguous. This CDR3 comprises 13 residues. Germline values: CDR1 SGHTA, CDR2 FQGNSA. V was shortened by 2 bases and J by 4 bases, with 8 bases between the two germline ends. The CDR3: CASSLSVSTEAFF. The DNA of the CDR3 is TGTGCCAGCAGCTTATCCGTTTCCACTGAAGCTTTCTTT. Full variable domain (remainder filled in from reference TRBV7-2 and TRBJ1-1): GAGVSQSPSNKVTEKGKDVELRCDPISGHTALYWYRQSLGQGLEFLIYFQGNSAPDKSGLPSDRFSAERTGGSVSTLTIQRTQQEDSAVYLCASSLSVSTEAFFGQGTRLTVV.

The CDR3 protein is CASSPLDRAGYEQYF. CDR3 coding DNA: TGTGCCAGCAGCCCTCTGGACAGGGCGGGCTACGAGCAGTACTTC. The chain joins TRBV21-1 to TRBJ2-7; the D call TRBD1 from the table was never checked on the DNA. TRBV21-1 represents a pseudogene. This CDR3 comprises 15 residues.

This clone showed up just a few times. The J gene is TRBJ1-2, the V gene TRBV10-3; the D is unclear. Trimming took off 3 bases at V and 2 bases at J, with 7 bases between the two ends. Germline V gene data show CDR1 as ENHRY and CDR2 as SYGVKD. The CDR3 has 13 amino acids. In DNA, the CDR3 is TGTGCCATCAGTGAATCGGGGAACTATGGCTACACCTTC. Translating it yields CAISESGNYGYTF.

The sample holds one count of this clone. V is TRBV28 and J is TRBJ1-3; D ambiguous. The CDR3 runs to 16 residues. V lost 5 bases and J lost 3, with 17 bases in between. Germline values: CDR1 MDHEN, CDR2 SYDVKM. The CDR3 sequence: CASSPRGGRFGNTIYF. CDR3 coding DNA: TGTGCCAGCAGTCCCCGAGGAGGCAGGTTTGGAAACACCATATATTTT.

The CDR3 DNA reads TGTGCCACACGGACAGGAGATCAGCCCCAGCATTTT. This sequence encodes CATRTGDQPQHF. V gene TRBV10-3 combines with J gene TRBJ1-5; 7 nucleotides match TRBD1. The ends lost 10 bases at V and 5 bases at J; junction bases unmatched: 5. Germline V CDR1 and CDR2: ENHRY, SYGVKD. The CDR3 runs to 12 residues.

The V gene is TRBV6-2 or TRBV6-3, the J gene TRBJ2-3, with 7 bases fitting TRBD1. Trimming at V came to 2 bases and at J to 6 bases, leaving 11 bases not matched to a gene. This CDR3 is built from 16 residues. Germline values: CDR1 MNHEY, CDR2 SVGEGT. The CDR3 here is CASSYPSSQGTDTQYF. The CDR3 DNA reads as TGTGCCAGCAGTTACCCGTCGTCACAGGGGACGGATACGCAGTATTTT.

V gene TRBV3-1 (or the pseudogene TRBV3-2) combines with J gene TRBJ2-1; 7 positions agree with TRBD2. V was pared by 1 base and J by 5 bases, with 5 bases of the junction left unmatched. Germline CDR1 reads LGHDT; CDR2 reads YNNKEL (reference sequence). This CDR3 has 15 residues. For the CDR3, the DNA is TGTGCCAGCAGCCAAGCGGGGGGTTTGGACAATGAGCAGTTCTTC. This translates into CASSQAGGLDNEQFF.

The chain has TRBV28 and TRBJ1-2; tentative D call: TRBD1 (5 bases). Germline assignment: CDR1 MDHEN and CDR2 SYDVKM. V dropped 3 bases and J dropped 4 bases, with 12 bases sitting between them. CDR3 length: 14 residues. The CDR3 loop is CASSFRQTLYGYTF. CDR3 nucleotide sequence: TGTGCCAGCAGTTTCCGACAGACCCTCTATGGCTACACCTTC.

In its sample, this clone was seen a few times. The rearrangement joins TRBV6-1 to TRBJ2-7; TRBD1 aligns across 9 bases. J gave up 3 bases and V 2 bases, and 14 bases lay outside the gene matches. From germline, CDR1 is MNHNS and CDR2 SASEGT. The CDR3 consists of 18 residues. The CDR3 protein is CASSEYRGRGQGYYEQYF. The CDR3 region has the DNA TGTGCCAGCAGTGAATATAGGGGGAGGGGACAGGGATACTACGAGCAGTACTTC.

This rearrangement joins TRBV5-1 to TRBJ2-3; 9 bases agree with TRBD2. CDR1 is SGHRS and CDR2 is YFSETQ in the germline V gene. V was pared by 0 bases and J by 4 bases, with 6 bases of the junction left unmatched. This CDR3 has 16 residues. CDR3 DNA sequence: TGCGCCAGCAGCTTGGAGGGTAGCGGGGGTTCAGATACGCAGTATTTT. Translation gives CASSLEGSGGSDTQYF.

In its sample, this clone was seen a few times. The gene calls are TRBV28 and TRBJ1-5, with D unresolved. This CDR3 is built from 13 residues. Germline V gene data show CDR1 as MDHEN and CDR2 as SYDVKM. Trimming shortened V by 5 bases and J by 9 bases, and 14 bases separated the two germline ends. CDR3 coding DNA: TGTGCCAGCAGTCCCTCGGAGGCTAGGCCCCAGCATTTT. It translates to CASSPSEARPQHF.

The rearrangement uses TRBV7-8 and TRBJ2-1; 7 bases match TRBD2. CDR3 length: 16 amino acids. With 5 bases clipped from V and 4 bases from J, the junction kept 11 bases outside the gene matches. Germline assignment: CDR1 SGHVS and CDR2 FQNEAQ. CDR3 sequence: CASSPRLADIYNEQFF. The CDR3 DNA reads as TGTGCCAGCAGCCCTCGACTAGCCGATATATACAATGAGCAGTTCTTC. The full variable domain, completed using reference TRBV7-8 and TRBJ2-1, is GAGVSQSPRYKVAKRGQDVALRCDPISGHVSLFWYQQALGQGPEFLTYFQNEAQLDKSGLPSDRFFAERPEGSVSTLKIQRTQQEDSAVYLCASSPRLADIYNEQFFGPGTRLTVL.

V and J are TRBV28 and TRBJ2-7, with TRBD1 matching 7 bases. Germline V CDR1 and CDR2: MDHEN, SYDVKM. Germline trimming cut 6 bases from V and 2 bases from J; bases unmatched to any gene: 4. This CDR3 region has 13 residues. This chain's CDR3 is CASSLQGTYEQYF. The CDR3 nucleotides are TGTGCCAGCAGCCTACAGGGGACCTACGAGCAGTACTTC. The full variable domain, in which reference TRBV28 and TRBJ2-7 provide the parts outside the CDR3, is DVKVTQSSRYLVKRTGEKVFLECVQDMDHENMFWYRQDPGLGLRLIYFSYDVKMKEKGDIPEGYSVSREKKERFSLILESASTNQTSMYLCASSLQGTYEQYFGPGTRLTVT.

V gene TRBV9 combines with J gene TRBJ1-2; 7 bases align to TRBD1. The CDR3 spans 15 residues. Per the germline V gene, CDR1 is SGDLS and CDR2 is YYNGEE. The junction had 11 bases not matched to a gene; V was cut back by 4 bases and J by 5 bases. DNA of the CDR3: TGTGCCAGCAGCCGAAATACAGGGGCTCTTTATGGCTACACCTTC. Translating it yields CASSRNTGALYGYTF.

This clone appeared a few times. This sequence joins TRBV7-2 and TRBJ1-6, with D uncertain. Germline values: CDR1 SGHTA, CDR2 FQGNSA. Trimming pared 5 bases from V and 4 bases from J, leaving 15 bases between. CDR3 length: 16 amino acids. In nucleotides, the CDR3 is TGTGCCAGCAGCACTCGACGCTCGGGGTATAATTCACCCCTCCACTTT. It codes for CASSTRRSGYNSPLHF.

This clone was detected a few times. CDR3 DNA: TGTGCCAGCAGTGAATCAGAAAGGGCCGAAGCTTTCTTT. Protein: CASSESERAEAFF. The chain links TRBV6-1 to TRBJ1-1; D is undetermined. V lost 2 bases, J lost 8 bases, and 12 bases lay in between. Germline V gene data show CDR1 as MNHNS and CDR2 as SASEGT. The CDR3 is 13 residues long.

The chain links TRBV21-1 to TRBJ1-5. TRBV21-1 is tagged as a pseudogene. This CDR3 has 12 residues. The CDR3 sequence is CASSKGDQPQHF. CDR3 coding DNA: TGTGCCAGCAGTAAAGGGGACCAGCCCCAGCATTTT.

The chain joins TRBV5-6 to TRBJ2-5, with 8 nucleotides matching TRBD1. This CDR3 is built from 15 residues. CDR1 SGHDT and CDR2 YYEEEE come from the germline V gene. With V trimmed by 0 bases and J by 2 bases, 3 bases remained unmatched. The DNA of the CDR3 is TGTGCCAGCAGCTTGGGACAGGGGCCTCAAGAGACCCAGTACTTC. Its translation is CASSLGQGPQETQYF.

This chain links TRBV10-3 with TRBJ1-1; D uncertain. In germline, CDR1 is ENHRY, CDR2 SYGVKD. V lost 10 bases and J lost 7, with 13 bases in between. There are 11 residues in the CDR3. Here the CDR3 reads CATRFELEAFF. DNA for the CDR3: TGTGCCACCCGCTTCGAGCTTGAAGCTTTCTTT.